A selection of T cell receptor beta chains follows, all from one sample in a study of T cells in pancreatic ductal adenocarcinoma. Measured with immunoSEQ multiplex PCR; TCRdb has only the in-frame clones, and not every one. Of 97,000 or so clones listed, about 95% are singletons. The material sequenced was PBMCs. These receptors all stem from a human donor with pancreatic ductal adenocarcinoma. The CDR3 runs from the conserved cysteine through the conserved F or W. Each record gives: V gene, D gene, J gene, clone size, CDR3 DNA, CDR3 protein. The D gene is left open where the match is weak. The size of a clone is reported for some rows only, either as once, few or many, or as a class for expanded clones.

>TRBV5-1|NA|TRBJ1-2|once
TGCGCCAGCAGCGGGGGGGTTCTCTATGGCTACACCTTC
CASSGGVLYGYTF
>TRBV9|TRBD2|TRBJ2-7|NA
TGTGCCAGCAGCGTAGGCGCGGGACTAGGCTACGAGCAGTACTTC
CASSVGAGLGYEQYF
>TRBV28|NA|TRBJ1-2|NA
TGTGCCAGCAGTTTCCTTGGACAGACCAACTATGGCTACACCTTC
CASSFLGQTNYGYTF
>TRBV18|NA|TRBJ2-5|NA
TGTGCCAGCTCACCGCGGGGGCAGAAGCAAGAGACCCAGTACTTC
CASSPRGQKQETQYF
>TRBV7-2|TRBD2|TRBJ2-7|NA
TGTGCCAGCAGCAGACCCAGAGGGGGACTAGCGGGCCAGGAGCAGTACTTC
CASSRPRGGLAGQEQYF
>TRBV6-6|TRBD2|TRBJ2-2|NA
TGTGCCAGCAGTTATGTGGCGGGAGAAGGGGGGGAGCTGTTTTTT
CASSYVAGEGGELFF
>TRBV9|NA|TRBJ1-2|NA
TGTGCCAGCAGCCCAGGGAACAGGAACTATGGCTACACCTTC
CASSPGNRNYGYTF
>TRBV6-6|NA|TRBJ1-2|NA
TGTGCCAGCAGTAACGACAGAAATAACTATGGCTACACCTTC
CASSNDRNNYGYTF
>TRBV7-8|NA|TRBJ2-2|once
TGTGCCAACAGCTTAGCGTTTGGTGGACAGATCACCGGGGAGCTGTTTTTT
CANSLAFGGQITGELFF
>TRBV5-4|TRBD2|TRBJ2-1|once
TGTGCCAGCAGCTTGGGACTAGCCGAGGATGAGCAGTTCTTC
CASSLGLAEDEQFF
>TRBV11-1|TRBD1|TRBJ2-7|once
TGTGCCAGCAGCTTGGAGGGACAGGATCCCTCCTACGAGCAGTACTTC
CASSLEGQDPSYEQYF
>TRBV27|NA|TRBJ1-1|NA
TGTGCCAGCAGTTTATCAGGGGACACTGAAGCTTTCTTT
CASSLSGDTEAFF
>TRBV5-1|TRBD2|TRBJ2-3|NA
TGCGCCAGCAGCTATGATAGCGGGAGTGGGGATACGCAGTATTTT
CASSYDSGSGDTQYF
>TRBV10-2|TRBD1|TRBJ2-7|NA
TGCGCCAGCGGTGACAGGGACTACGAGCAGTACTTC
CASGDRDYEQYF
>TRBV27|TRBD1|TRBJ2-3|NA
TGTGCCAGCAGCCAGGGGGCAGGAGATACGCAGTATTTT
CASSQGAGDTQYF
>TRBV25-1|NA|TRBJ2-3|NA
TGTGCCAGCAGTGATTCGACAGATACGCAGTATTTT
CASSDSTDTQYF
>TRBV5-4|TRBD2|TRBJ2-7|NA
TGTGCCAGCAGCTTGTCAGCGGGAGGGGCCTACGAGCAGTACTTC
CASSLSAGGAYEQYF
>TRBV9|TRBD1|TRBJ2-7|NA
TGTGCCAGCAGCCCTCGACAGGGGGTAGCGTACGAGCAGTACTTC
CASSPRQGVAYEQYF
>TRBV18|NA|TRBJ2-1|NA
TGTGCCAGCTCACCGACCGCCGGGGGATACAATGAGCAGTTCTTC
CASSPTAGGYNEQFF
>TRBV9|TRBD2|TRBJ2-2|NA
TGTGCCAGCAGCGTCTTAGCGGGAGGGGGCACCGGGGAGCTGTTTTTT
CASSVLAGGGTGELFF
>TRBV4-1|NA|TRBJ2-3|NA
TGCGCCAGCAGCCCGACCGAGGATCAGGGAGATACGCAGTATTTT
CASSPTEDQGDTQYF
>TRBV7-6|TRBD2|TRBJ2-2|NA
TGTGCCAGCAGCCCGTTACTAGCGGGAGGGTCCGGGGAGCTGTTTTTT
CASSPLLAGGSGELFF
>TRBV11-2|TRBD2|TRBJ2-7|NA
TGTGCCAGCAGCCTCGGGACTAGCGGCTACGAGCAGTACTTC
CASSLGTSGYEQYF
>TRBV28|NA|TRBJ2-1|NA
TGTGCCAGCAGTTTGGCCCCCGATTCTCAGTTCTTC
CASSLAPDSQFF
>TRBV28|TRBD1|TRBJ2-7|NA
TGTGCCAGCAGTTCTACGACAGGGGACAGGGTACCCTACGAGCAGTACTTC
CASSSTTGDRVPYEQYF
>TRBV6-5|NA|TRBJ2-7|NA
TGTGCCAGCAGTTACCCCAGGTCGGACGAGCAGTACTTC
CASSYPRSDEQYF
>TRBV10-2|NA|TRBJ1-6|NA
TGCGCCAGCAGTGAGTCACAGACTAATTCACCCCTCCACTTT
CASSESQTNSPLHF
>TRBV28|NA|TRBJ2-3|NA
TGTGCCAGCAGTTTGCACAGGGCTATGAGCCATACGCAGTATTTT
CASSLHRAMSHTQYF
>TRBV4-2|TRBD2|TRBJ2-1|NA
TGTGCCAGCAGCCAAGATAGGGCTAGCGGGGGGTACAATGAGCAGTTCTTC
CASSQDRASGGYNEQFF
>TRBV5-1|TRBD1|TRBJ1-2|NA
TGCGCCAGCAGCTTGGTAGGACAGGGATGGGGCTACACCTTC
CASSLVGQGWGYTF
>TRBV7-9|NA|TRBJ1-2|NA
TGTGCCAGCAGCCATGGCGGGGGTGGGGGCGTCTATGGCTACACCTTC
CASSHGGGGGVYGYTF
>TRBV7-8|TRBD2|TRBJ2-7|few
TGTGCCAGCAGTACCGGGACTAGCAACGAGCAGTACTTC
CASSTGTSNEQYF
>TRBV25-1|TRBD1|TRBJ1-3|NA
TGTGCCAGCAGTGAGTGGACAGGGACCTCTGGAAACACCATATATTTT
CASSEWTGTSGNTIYF
>TRBV18|TRBD1|TRBJ2-3|NA
TGTGCCAGCTCACCACCGGGCAGGGGGTACTCAGATACGCAGTATTTT
CASSPPGRGYSDTQYF
>TRBV19|NA|TRBJ1-5|NA
TGTGCCAGTAGTACCGCGGCAGGGTCTCAGCCCCAGCATTTT
CASSTAAGSQPQHF
>TRBV6-5|TRBD1|TRBJ2-7|NA
TGTGCCAGCAGTGATTACAGGGGGCCGAACGAGCAGTACTTC
CASSDYRGPNEQYF
>TRBV28|NA|TRBJ2-7|NA
TGTGCCAGCAGAAATCAAGGGGGGGAGTCTTCCTACGAGCAGTACTTC
CASRNQGGESSYEQYF
>TRBV28|TRBD1|TRBJ1-1|NA
TGTGCCAGCAGACGAGGGGGCGCGAACACTGAAGCTTTCTTT
CASRRGGANTEAFF
>TRBV4-2|NA|TRBJ2-3|NA
TGTGCCAGCAGCCAAGAACGAGTAACGGGATGGAGCACAGATACGCAGTATTTT
CASSQERVTGWSTDTQYF
>TRBV28|NA|TRBJ2-7|once
TGTGCCAGCAACATCCCCTCCTACGAGCAGTACTTC
CASNIPSYEQYF
>TRBV7-9|NA|TRBJ2-1|NA
TGTGCCAGCAGACGGTCTACAGGGATTGAGCAGTTCTTC
CASRRSTGIEQFF
>TRBV19|NA|TRBJ2-7|NA
TGTGCCAGTAGGCGGGACCCCTCGGCGTACGAGCAGTACTTC
CASRRDPSAYEQYF
>TRBV13|NA|TRBJ2-5|NA
TGTGCCAGCAGCTTCTTAGCCCAATTCGACAGATTTTCGACCCAGTACTTC
CASSFLAQFDRFSTQYF
>TRBV5-1|TRBD1|TRBJ1-2|NA
TGCGCCAGCAGCATAGGACAGGGAGGGTATGGCTACACCTTC
CASSIGQGGYGYTF
>TRBV7-2|NA|TRBJ2-3|NA
TGTGCCAGCAGCTCGAGCGGGACAGATACGCAGTATTTT
CASSSSGTDTQYF
>TRBV9|NA|TRBJ1-2|NA
TGTGCCAGCAGCATGGACAAGCCGTGGCCGGGTGGCTACACCTTC
CASSMDKPWPGGYTF
>TRBV28|NA|TRBJ2-4|NA
TGTGCCAGCAGTCTAGTAAACGGCAAAAACATTCAGTACTTC
CASSLVNGKNIQYF
>TRBV7-9|TRBD2|TRBJ2-1|NA
TGTGCCAGCAGCCTGGGACTAGGGGAGGGCTACAATGAGCAGTTCTTC
CASSLGLGEGYNEQFF
>TRBV2|TRBD1|TRBJ2-3|NA
TGTGCCAGCGCCGGGGACAGCGCCTTCACAGATACGCAGTATTTT
CASAGDSAFTDTQYF
>TRBV27|NA|TRBJ2-3|NA
TGTGCCAGTAAACCTAGGGGATTCGGAACAGATACGCAGTATTTT
CASKPRGFGTDTQYF
>TRBV28|NA|TRBJ2-2|NA
TGTGCCAGCGTGACAGGTCAGCCGACCGGGGAGCTGTTTTTT
CASVTGQPTGELFF